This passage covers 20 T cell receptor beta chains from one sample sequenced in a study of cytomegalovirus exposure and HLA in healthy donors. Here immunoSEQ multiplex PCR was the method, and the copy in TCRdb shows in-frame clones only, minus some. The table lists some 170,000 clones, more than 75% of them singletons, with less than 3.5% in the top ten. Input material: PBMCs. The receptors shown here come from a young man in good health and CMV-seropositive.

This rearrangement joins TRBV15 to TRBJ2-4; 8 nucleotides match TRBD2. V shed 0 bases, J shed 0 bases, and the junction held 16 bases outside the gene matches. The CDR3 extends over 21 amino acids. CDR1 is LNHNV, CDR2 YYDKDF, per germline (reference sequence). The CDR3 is CATSRERVVGRAVLAKNIQYF. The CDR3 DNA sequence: TGTGCCACCAGCAGAGAACGGGTAGTCGGGAGGGCGGTTCTAGCCAAAAACATTCAGTACTTC.

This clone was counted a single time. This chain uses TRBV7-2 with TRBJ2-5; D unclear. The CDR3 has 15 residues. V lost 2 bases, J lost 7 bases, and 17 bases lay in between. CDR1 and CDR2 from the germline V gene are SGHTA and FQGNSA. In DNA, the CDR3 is TGTGCCAGCAGCTTACCTTCCCGTGGTGGAGCGACCCAGTACTTC. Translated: CASSLPSRGGATQYF.

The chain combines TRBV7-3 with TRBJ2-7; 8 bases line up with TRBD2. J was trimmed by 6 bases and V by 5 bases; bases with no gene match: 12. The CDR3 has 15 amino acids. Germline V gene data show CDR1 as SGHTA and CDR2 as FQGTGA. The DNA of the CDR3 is TGTGCCAGCAGCCAGGGACTAGGGGCTTCACGCGAGCAGTACTTC. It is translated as CASSQGLGASREQYF.

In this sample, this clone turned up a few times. The CDR3 nucleotides are TGTGCCAGTAGTATCGGGGATAGGGAGCAGTTCTTC. This gives the protein CASSIGDREQFF. The J gene is TRBJ2-1, the V gene TRBV19; the D gene is possibly TRBD2 (5 bases). CDR1 and CDR2 from the germline V gene are LNHDA and SQIVND (reference sequence). The CDR3 consists of 12 residues. V was trimmed by 3 bases and J by 10 bases, leaving 10 bases between them.

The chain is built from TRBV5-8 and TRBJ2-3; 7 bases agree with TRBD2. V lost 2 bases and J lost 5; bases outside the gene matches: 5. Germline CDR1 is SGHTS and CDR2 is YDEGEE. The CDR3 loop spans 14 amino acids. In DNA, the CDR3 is TGTGCCAGCAGCTTCCGGGGGGATAGAGATACGCAGTATTTT. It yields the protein CASSFRGDRDTQYF.

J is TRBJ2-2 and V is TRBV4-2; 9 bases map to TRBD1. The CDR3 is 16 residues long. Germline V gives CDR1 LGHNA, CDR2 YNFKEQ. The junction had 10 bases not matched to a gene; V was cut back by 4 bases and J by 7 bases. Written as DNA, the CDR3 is TGTGCCAGCAGCCCCGAAGCACAGGGGGCCGACGGGGAGCTGTTTTTT. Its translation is CASSPEAQGADGELFF.

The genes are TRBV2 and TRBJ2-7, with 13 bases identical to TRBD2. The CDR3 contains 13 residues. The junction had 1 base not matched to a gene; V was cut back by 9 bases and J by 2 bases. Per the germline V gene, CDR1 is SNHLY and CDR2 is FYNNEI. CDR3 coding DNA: TGTGCCAGAGGGACTAGCGGGGCCTACGAGCAGTACTTC. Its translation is CARGTSGAYEQYF.

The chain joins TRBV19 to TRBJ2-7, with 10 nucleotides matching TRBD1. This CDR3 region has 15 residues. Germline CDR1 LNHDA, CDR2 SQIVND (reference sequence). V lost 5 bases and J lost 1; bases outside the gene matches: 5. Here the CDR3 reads CASSLMGQGSYEQYF. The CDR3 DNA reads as TGTGCCAGTAGTTTAATGGGACAGGGGTCCTACGAGCAGTACTTC. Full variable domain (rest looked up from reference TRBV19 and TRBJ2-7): DGGITQSPKYLFRKEGQNVTLSCEQNLNHDAMYWYRQDPGQGLRLIYYSQIVNDFQKGDIAEGYSVSREKKESFPLTVTSAQKNPTAFYLCASSLMGQGSYEQYFGPGTRLTVT.

The CDR3 here is CASSTFRGEEYF. In nucleotides, the CDR3 is TGTGCCAGCAGCACCTTCAGGGGGGAGGAGTACTTC. The V gene is TRBV7-9, the J gene TRBJ2-7, with D possibly TRBD1 on 7 matching bases. The CDR3 covers 12 residues. The V end was cut by 5 bases, the J end by 11 bases, with 16 bases between. Germline loops: CDR1 SEHNR, CDR2 FQNEAQ (reference sequence).

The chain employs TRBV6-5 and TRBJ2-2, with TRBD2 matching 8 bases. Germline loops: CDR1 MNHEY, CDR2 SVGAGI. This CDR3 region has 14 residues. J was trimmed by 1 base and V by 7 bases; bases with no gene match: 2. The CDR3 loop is CASTLAVNTGELFF. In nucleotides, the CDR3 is TGTGCCAGCACACTAGCGGTGAACACCGGGGAGCTGTTTTTT.

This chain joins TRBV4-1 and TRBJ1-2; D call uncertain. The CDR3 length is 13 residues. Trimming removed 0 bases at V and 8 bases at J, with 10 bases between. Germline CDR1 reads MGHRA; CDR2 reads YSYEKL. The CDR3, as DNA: TGCGCCAGCAGCCAAGACGGGAGAGGGGGCTACACCTTC. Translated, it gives CASSQDGRGGYTF.

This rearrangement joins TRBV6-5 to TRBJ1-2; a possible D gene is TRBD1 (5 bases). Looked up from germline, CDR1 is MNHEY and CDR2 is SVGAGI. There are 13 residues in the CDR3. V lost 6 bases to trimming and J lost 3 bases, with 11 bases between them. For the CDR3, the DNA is TGTGCCAGCAGCAAAACCAGGGACTATGGCTACACCTTC. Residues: CASSKTRDYGYTF.

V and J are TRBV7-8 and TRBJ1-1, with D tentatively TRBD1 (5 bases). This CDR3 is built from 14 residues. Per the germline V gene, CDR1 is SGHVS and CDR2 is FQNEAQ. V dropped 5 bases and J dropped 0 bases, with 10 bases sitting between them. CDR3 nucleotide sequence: TGTGCCAGCAGCCTCCGGGGGGTGAACACTGAAGCTTTCTTT. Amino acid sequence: CASSLRGVNTEAFF.

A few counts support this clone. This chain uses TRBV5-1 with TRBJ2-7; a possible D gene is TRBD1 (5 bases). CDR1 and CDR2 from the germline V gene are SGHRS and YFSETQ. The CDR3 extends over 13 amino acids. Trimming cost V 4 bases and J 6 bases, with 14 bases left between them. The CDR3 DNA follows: TGCGCCAGCAGCCTTGGGCCCCAGGGCGAGCAGTACTTC. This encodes CASSLGPQGEQYF.

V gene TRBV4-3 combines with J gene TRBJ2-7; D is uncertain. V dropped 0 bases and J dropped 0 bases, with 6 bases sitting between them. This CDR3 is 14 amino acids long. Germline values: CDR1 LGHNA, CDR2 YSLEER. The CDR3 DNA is TGCGCCAGCAGCCAAGATTCTAACTCCTACGAGCAGTACTTC. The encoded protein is CASSQDSNSYEQYF.

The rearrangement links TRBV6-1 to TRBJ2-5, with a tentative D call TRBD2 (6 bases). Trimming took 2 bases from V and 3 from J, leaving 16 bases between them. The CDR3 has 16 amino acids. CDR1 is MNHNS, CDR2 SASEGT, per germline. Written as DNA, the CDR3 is TGTGCCAGCAGTGAAAGGAGGGTAGCTGTTAAAGAGACCCAGTACTTC. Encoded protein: CASSERRVAVKETQYF.

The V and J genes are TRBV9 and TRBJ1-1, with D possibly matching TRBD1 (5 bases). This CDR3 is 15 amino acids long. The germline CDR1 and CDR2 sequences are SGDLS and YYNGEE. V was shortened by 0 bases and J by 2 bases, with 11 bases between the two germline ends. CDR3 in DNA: TGTGCCAGCAGCGTAGTGAAGGGGCTTAACACTGAAGCTTTCTTT. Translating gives CASSVVKGLNTEAFF.

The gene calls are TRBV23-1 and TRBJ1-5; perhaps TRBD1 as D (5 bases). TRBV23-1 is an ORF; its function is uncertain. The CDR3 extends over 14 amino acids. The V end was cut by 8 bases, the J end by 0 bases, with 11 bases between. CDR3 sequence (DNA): TGCGCCAGCCTGACAGAAATTAGCAATCAGCCCCAGCATTTT. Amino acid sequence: CASLTEISNQPQHF.

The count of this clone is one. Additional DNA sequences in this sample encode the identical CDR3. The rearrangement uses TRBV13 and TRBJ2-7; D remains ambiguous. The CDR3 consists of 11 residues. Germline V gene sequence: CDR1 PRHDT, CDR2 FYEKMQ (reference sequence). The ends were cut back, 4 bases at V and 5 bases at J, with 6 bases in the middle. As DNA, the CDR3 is TGTGCCAGCAGCTCTCAGGACGAGCAGTACTTC. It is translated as CASSSQDEQYF.

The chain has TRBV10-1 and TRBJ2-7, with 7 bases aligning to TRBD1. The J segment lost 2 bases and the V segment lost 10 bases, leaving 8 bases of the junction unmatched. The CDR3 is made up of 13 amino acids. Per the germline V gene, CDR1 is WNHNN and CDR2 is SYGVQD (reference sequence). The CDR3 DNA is TGCGCCAACTTTCGGGACAGTGCCTACGAGCAGTACTTC. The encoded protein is CANFRDSAYEQYF.